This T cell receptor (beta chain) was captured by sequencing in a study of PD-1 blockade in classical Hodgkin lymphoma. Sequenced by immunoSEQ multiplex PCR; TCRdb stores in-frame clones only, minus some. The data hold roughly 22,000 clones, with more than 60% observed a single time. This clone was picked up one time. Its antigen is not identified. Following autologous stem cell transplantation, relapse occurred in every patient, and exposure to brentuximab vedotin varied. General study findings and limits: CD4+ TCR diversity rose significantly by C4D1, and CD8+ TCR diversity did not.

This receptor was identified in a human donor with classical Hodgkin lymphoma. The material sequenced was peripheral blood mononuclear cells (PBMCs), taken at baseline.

The CDR3 DNA sequence: TGTGCCAGCACGGACGACAACTACAATGAGCAGTTCTTC. Translating gives CASTDDNYNEQFF. The chain has TRBV6-6 and TRBJ2-1; no firm D call. The germline V and J ends were trimmed by 7 bases and 3 bases, with 10 bases remaining between them. There are 13 residues in the CDR3. Germline V CDR1 and CDR2: MNHNY, SVGAGI (reference sequence).